These 21 T cell receptor beta chains came from one sample sequenced in a study of T cell changes during pregnancy in multiple sclerosis. Clones were read by immunoSEQ multiplex PCR, and TCRdb kept only the in-frame ones, dropping some. The sample lists about 30,000 clones; 90% were seen once. The material was CD4+ T cells from peripheral blood mononuclear cells, obtained in the third trimester of pregnancy. Receptors were obtained from a female donor in good health, enrolled as a control in a pregnancy study.

The V and J genes are TRBV30 and TRBJ1-2, with 10 positions matching TRBD1. V shed 1 base and J 4 bases; nucleotides not matched to a gene: 3. Germline CDR1 is GTSNPN and CDR2 is SVGIG (reference sequence). This CDR3 has 14 residues. The CDR3, as DNA: TGTGCCTGGAGTGGGGACAGGGGTACCTATGGCTACACCTTC. This translates into CAWSGDRGTYGYTF.

This clone has a single count. The V and J genes are TRBV6-5 and TRBJ2-5; 7 nucleotides agree with TRBD2. The length of the CDR3 is 13 residues. V was pared by 10 bases and J by 6 bases, with 11 bases of the junction left unmatched. Germline V gives CDR1 MNHEY, CDR2 SVGAGI. For the CDR3, the DNA is TGTGCCACAACGAACGGCGGGGGTCAGACCCAGTACTTC. Its translation is CATTNGGGQTQYF.

The chain has TRBV30 and TRBJ1-6; 8 positions match TRBD1. The CDR3 loop spans 13 amino acids. Looked up from germline, CDR1 is GTSNPN and CDR2 is SVGIG (reference sequence). V was clipped by 5 bases and J by 10 bases; unmatched bases: 7. DNA for the CDR3: TGTGCCTGGGGGACAGGCCGGGGATCACCCCTCCACTTT. Translated: CAWGTGRGSPLHF.

The chain has TRBV6-5 and TRBJ2-7; 9 bases align to TRBD1. The CDR3 is 13 residues long. V shed 6 bases, J shed 6 bases, and the junction held 6 bases outside the gene matches. Germline V CDR1 and CDR2: MNHEY, SVGAGI. The CDR3 DNA is TGTGCCAGCAGGGTCGGGACAGGGAGCGAGCAGTACTTC. Protein sequence: CASRVGTGSEQYF.

The chain couples TRBV9 to TRBJ2-7; D is unresolved. Per germline, CDR1 SGDLS and CDR2 YYNGEE. Trimming removed 0 bases at V and 0 bases at J, with 7 bases between. This CDR3 is 14 amino acids long. The CDR3, as DNA: TGTGCCAGCAGCGTAGACTACGGCTCCTACGAGCAGTACTTC. It is translated as CASSVDYGSYEQYF.

The chain is built from TRBV19 and TRBJ1-1; TRBD1 is a possible D gene (6 bases). The CDR3 length is 17 residues. The germline V gene has CDR1 LNHDA and CDR2 SQIVND (reference sequence). V was cut by 0 bases and J by 0 bases, with 14 bases left in between. CDR3 nucleotides: TGTGCCAGTAGTATAGATCTGGGACAATTACTGAACACTGAAGCTTTCTTT. Encoded protein: CASSIDLGQLLNTEAFF. Full variable domain (remainder filled in from reference TRBV19 and TRBJ1-1): DGGITQSPKYLFRKEGQNVTLSCEQNLNHDAMYWYRQDPGQGLRLIYYSQIVNDFQKGDIAEGYSVSREKKESFPLTVTSAQKNPTAFYLCASSIDLGQLLNTEAFFGQGTRLTVV.

The rearrangement links TRBV25-1 to TRBJ1-1; possible D gene TRBD1, 6 bases. V was clipped by 4 bases and J by 4 bases, with 10 bases between them. CDR3 size: 13 residues. Germline V gene sequence: CDR1 MGHDK, CDR2 SYGVNS. This CDR3 reads CASSVQGSTEAFF. As DNA, the CDR3 is TGTGCCAGCAGTGTGCAGGGGAGCACTGAAGCTTTCTTT.

The rearrangement uses TRBV11-2 and TRBJ2-7; 7 bases line up with TRBD1. Germline V gene lookup returns CDR1 SGHAT and CDR2 FQNNGV. The V gene end was trimmed by 5 bases and the J gene end by 3 bases; junction bases not matched to a gene: 13. The CDR3 has 16 residues. CDR3 protein: CASSPSLDRAYYEQYF. As DNA, the CDR3 is TGTGCCAGCAGCCCTAGCCTAGACAGGGCCTACTACGAGCAGTACTTC. Supplemented by reference TRBV11-2 and TRBJ2-7, the full variable domain reads EAGVAQSPRYKIIEKRQSVAFWCNPISGHATLYWYQQILGQGPKLLIQFQNNGVVDDSQLPKDRFSAERLKGVDSTLKIQPAKLEDSAVYLCASSPSLDRAYYEQYFGPGTRLTVT.

This rearrangement joins TRBV5-6 to TRBJ1-4, with 10 bases that match TRBD1. The CDR3 totals 16 residues. V shed 4 bases and J 2 bases; nucleotides not matched to a gene: 5. Germline CDR1 reads SGHDT; CDR2 reads YYEEEE. CDR3 coding DNA: TGTGCCAGCAGCCCTCGACAGGGGGCGACTAATGAAAAACTGTTTTTT. Its translation is CASSPRQGATNEKLFF. The full variable domain, with the rest looked up from reference TRBV5-6 and TRBJ1-4, is DAGVTQSPTHLIKTRGQQVTLRCSPKSGHDTVSWYQQALGQGPQFIFQYYEEEERQRGNFPDRFSGHQFPNYSSELNVNALLLGDSALYLCASSPRQGATNEKLFFGSGTQLSVL.

V gene TRBV5-5 combines with J gene TRBJ2-1; TRBD2 is a possible D gene (5 bases). Trimming removed 4 bases at V and 2 bases at J, with 10 bases between. In germline, CDR1 is SGHKS, CDR2 YYEKEE (reference sequence). There are 14 residues in the CDR3. CDR3 nucleotides: TGTGCCAGCAGCCTCTTCGGGGCCTACAATGAGCAGTTCTTC. This sequence encodes CASSLFGAYNEQFF.

The chain couples TRBV30 to TRBJ2-3, with unresolved D. CDR1 GTSNPN and CDR2 SVGIG come from the germline V gene (reference sequence). The CDR3 loop spans 14 amino acids. The V end was cut by 0 bases, the J end by 1 base, with 8 bases between. The CDR3 reads CAWSVAEGTDTQYF. The CDR3, as DNA: TGTGCCTGGAGTGTCGCAGAAGGCACAGATACGCAGTATTTT.

The chain has TRBV27 and TRBJ1-2; 9 bases fit TRBD1. This CDR3 has 15 amino acids. Germline CDR1 reads MNHEY; CDR2 reads SMNVEV (reference sequence). The ends lost 5 bases at V and 4 bases at J; junction bases unmatched: 8. The DNA for the CDR3 is TGTGCCAGCAGTCAGGGAACAGGGGGCGGCTATGGCTACACCTTC. Translating gives CASSQGTGGGYGYTF.

V and J are TRBV5-1 and TRBJ2-3; D gene ambiguous. This CDR3 comprises 12 residues. V was shortened by 4 bases and J by 2 bases, with 5 bases between the two germline ends. Germline values: CDR1 SGHRS, CDR2 YFSETQ. This CDR3 is CASSLPTDTQYF. The CDR3, as DNA: TGCGCCAGCAGCCTTCCCACAGATACGCAGTATTTT.

This clone was counted only a few times. The chain combines TRBV14 with TRBJ1-3, with D possibly TRBD1 on 5 matching bases. Germline V gives CDR1 SGHDN, CDR2 FVKESK. The CDR3 extends over 17 amino acids. The V end was cut by 3 bases, the J end by 2 bases, with 17 bases between. CDR3 residues: CASSHPGGGSPGNTIYF. CDR3 sequence (DNA): TGTGCCAGCAGCCACCCCGGGGGAGGTTCGCCTGGAAACACCATATATTTT.

This chain joins TRBV30 and TRBJ1-1; 7 bases are shared with TRBD1. There are 13 residues in the CDR3. J was trimmed by 4 bases and V by 4 bases; bases with no gene match: 6. Germline V gene data show CDR1 as GTSNPN and CDR2 as SVGIG (reference sequence). Written as DNA, the CDR3 is TGTGCCTGGAACGCTAGGGGGCCCACTGAAGCTTTCTTT. Amino acid sequence: CAWNARGPTEAFF.

This chain joins TRBV6-1 and TRBJ1-5; D is unclear. Trimming cost V 1 base and J 4 bases, with 2 bases left between them. Germline CDR1 reads MNHNS; CDR2 reads SASEGT. The CDR3 spans 12 residues. The CDR3 DNA is TGTGCCAGCAGTGAAGTAAATCAGCCCCAGCATTTT. Translating it yields CASSEVNQPQHF.

The chain joins TRBV9 to TRBJ2-3, with 8 bases aligning to TRBD2. CDR3 length: 16 residues. Trimming removed 0 bases from V and 2 bases from J; junction bases left unmatched: 5. Germline values: CDR1 SGDLS, CDR2 YYNGEE. CDR3 nucleotide sequence: TGTGCCAGCAGCGTAGTTGACGGGAGGGTCACAGATACGCAGTATTTT. As protein: CASSVVDGRVTDTQYF.

The DNA of the CDR3 is TGTGCCTGGAATGTAGTCGGGGATCCAACAGATACGCAGTATTTT. As protein: CAWNVVGDPTDTQYF. V and J are TRBV30 and TRBJ2-3; D possibly corresponds to TRBD2 (5 bases). Trimming cost V 4 bases and J 3 bases, with 17 bases left between them. Germline lookup yields CDR1 GTSNPN and CDR2 SVGIG (reference sequence). The CDR3 sequence is 15 residues long.

In DNA form, the CDR3 reads TGTGCCAGCAGCCTCACGCCGGGACTAGCGCCTAATGAGCAGTTCTTC. Translation gives CASSLTPGLAPNEQFF. The chain joins TRBV7-9 to TRBJ2-1, with 10 bases lining up with TRBD2. The V gene's germline CDR1 is SEHNR and CDR2 FQNEAQ (reference sequence). J gave up 7 bases and V 5 bases, and 11 bases lay outside the gene matches. The length of the CDR3 is 16 residues. Complete variable domain (other parts from reference TRBV7-9 and TRBJ2-1): DTGVSQNPRHKITKRGQNVTFRCDPISEHNRLYWYRQTLGQGPEFLTYFQNEAQLEKSRLLSDRFSAERPKGSFSTLEIQRTEQGDSAMYLCASSLTPGLAPNEQFFGPGTRLTVL.

J is TRBJ2-5 and V is TRBV5-1; D ambiguous. CDR3 length: 14 amino acids. Germline-derived CDR1 and CDR2 are SGHRS and YFSETQ. The V end lost 1 base, the J end lost 3 bases, and 10 bases lay between the germline ends. The CDR3 sequence: CASSLSTEKETQYF. In DNA form, the CDR3 reads TGCGCCAGCAGCTTGAGTACGGAGAAAGAGACCCAGTACTTC.

The chain couples TRBV10-2 to TRBJ2-1, with 7 bases identical to TRBD1. The J segment lost 5 bases and the V segment lost 10 bases, leaving 17 bases of the junction unmatched. CDR3 length: 16 amino acids. Germline CDR1 reads WSHSY; CDR2 reads SAAADI. CDR3: CATGPTGVWGNNEQFF. CDR3 nucleotides: TGCGCCACGGGACCAACAGGGGTTTGGGGTAACAATGAGCAGTTCTTC.